These T cell receptor beta chains were read from a single sample in a study of blood T cell repertoires in COVID-19. The table came from immunoSEQ multiplex PCR; TCRdb's copy has only in-frame clones and leaves some out. The repertoire holds 45,000 to 50,000 clones, with roughly four fifths as singletons. Material for sequencing was peripheral blood. These receptors came from a man aged 35 to 55 with acute or convalescent COVID-19. Both conserved end residues are part of each CDR3. A D gene is named only where the DNA matches it firmly. The size field is filled for only some rows; it gives once, few, many or a size class.

abundance	v_gene	d_gene	j_gene	CDR3aa	CDR3nt
NA	TRBV5-6	TRBD1	TRBJ2-3	CASLSRGRRLDTQYF	TGTGCCAGCCTTAGCAGGGGGCGTCGTTTAGATACGCAGTATTTT
NA	TRBV30	NA	TRBJ1-6	CAWRTLDSSYNSPLHF	TGTGCCTGGAGGACGCTTGACAGCTCCTATAATTCACCCCTCCACTTT
once	TRBV9	TRBD2	TRBJ2-5	CASSPRGLTSANQETQYF	TGTGCCAGCAGCCCACGCGGCTTGACTAGCGCTAACCAAGAGACCCAGTACTTC
NA	TRBV3-1/TRBV3-2	NA	TRBJ2-2	CASSQPRQAFTGELFF	TGTGCCAGCAGCCAACCCAGACAAGCCTTCACCGGGGAGCTGTTTTTT
NA	TRBV3-1/TRBV3-2	TRBD1	TRBJ1-2	CASSPRTGNSYGYTF	TGTGCCAGCAGCCCTCGGACAGGGAATAGCTATGGCTACACCTTC
NA	TRBV7-9	TRBD1	TRBJ2-7	CASSSQGQGSHEQYF	TGTGCCAGCAGCTCCCAGGGACAGGGGAGCCACGAGCAGTACTTC
NA	TRBV5-1	NA	TRBJ2-7	CASSLDAGIYEQYF	TGCGCCAGCAGCTTGGACGCAGGTATCTACGAGCAGTACTTC
NA	TRBV4-3	NA	TRBJ1-2	CASSQDLPGYILDYGYTF	TGCGCCAGCAGCCAAGATCTTCCAGGTTACATCTTGGACTATGGCTACACCTTC
few	TRBV14	TRBD1	TRBJ2-5	CASSHTQGSGETQYF	TGTGCCAGCAGCCACACACAGGGGAGTGGAGAGACCCAGTACTTC
NA	TRBV7-2	TRBD1	TRBJ1-1	CASSLGQGSTEAFF	TGTGCCAGCAGCTTAGGACAGGGGAGCACTGAAGCTTTCTTT
few	TRBV13	TRBD1	TRBJ2-1	CASSRNPTQGIYNEQFF	TGTGCCAGCAGCCGGAACCCCACACAGGGGATCTACAATGAGCAGTTCTTC
NA	TRBV10-3	TRBD1	TRBJ1-5	CAISESTGYQPQHF	TGTGCCATCAGTGAGTCGACAGGGTATCAGCCCCAGCATTTT
NA	TRBV10-3	TRBD1	TRBJ1-6	CAIRERQGTNSPLHF	TGTGCCATCAGAGAACGACAGGGAACGAATTCACCCCTCCACTTT
NA	TRBV24-1	NA	TRBJ1-2	CATSDRAGNYGYTF	TGTGCCACCAGTGATCGGGCGGGAAACTATGGCTACACCTTC
NA	TRBV24-1	TRBD1	TRBJ2-7	CATRDSWDRTYEQYF	TGTGCCACCAGAGACTCCTGGGACAGGACCTACGAGCAGTACTTC
NA	TRBV7-9	NA	TRBJ2-6	CASSLRDWGSGANVLTF	TGTGCCAGCAGCCTAAGGGACTGGGGCTCTGGGGCCAACGTCCTGACTTTC
NA	TRBV19	NA	TRBJ1-1	CASSKTFRAEAFF	TGTGCCAGTAGTAAAACGTTCCGCGCTGAAGCTTTCTTT
once	TRBV5-1	NA	TRBJ1-3	CASSLGLAGGNTIYF	TGCGCCAGCAGCTTGGGGCTCGCGGGGGGAAACACCATATATTTT
NA	TRBV4-1	NA	TRBJ1-1	CASSQVSQVMNTEAFF	TGCGCCAGCAGCCAAGTATCTCAGGTCATGAACACTGAAGCTTTCTTT
NA	TRBV4-1	NA	TRBJ1-3	CASSQETLKRQGNTIYF	TGCGCCAGCAGCCAAGAGACTCTGAAACGTCAAGGAAACACCATATATTTT
few	TRBV7-9	NA	TRBJ1-1	CASSSGLGNTEAFF	TGTGCCAGCAGCTCCGGACTGGGGAACACTGAAGCTTTCTTT
NA	TRBV24-1	NA	TRBJ1-2	CATSGAEAYGYTF	TGTGCCACCAGTGGCGCAGAGGCCTATGGCTACACCTTC
NA	TRBV6-4	NA	TRBJ2-6	CASSPGSGANVLTF	TGTGCCAGCTCCCCGGGTTCTGGGGCCAACGTCCTGACTTTC
NA	TRBV6-6	NA	TRBJ2-7	CASKRLYEQYF	TGTGCCAGCAAGAGACTCTACGAGCAGTACTTC
NA	TRBV11-2	TRBD1	TRBJ2-5	CASSLRDRDWETQYF	TGTGCCAGCAGCTTAAGGGACAGGGATTGGGAGACCCAGTACTTC
NA	TRBV27	TRBD1	TRBJ1-5	CASRPSIRTGGDQPQHF	TGTGCCAGCCGACCTTCCATCCGGACAGGGGGCGATCAGCCCCAGCATTTT
NA	TRBV28	TRBD1	TRBJ1-6	CASSLSRGAYSPLHF	TGTGCCAGCAGTTTAAGCAGGGGGGCCTATTCACCCCTCCACTTT
NA	TRBV6-5	TRBD1	TRBJ1-5	CASSSGTGVFQPQHF	TGTGCCAGCAGCTCCGGGACAGGGGTTTTCCAGCCCCAGCATTTT
few	TRBV6-5	TRBD1	TRBJ1-2	CASSLDRGLFHGYTF	TGTGCCAGCAGCCTGGACAGGGGGCTTTTTCATGGCTACACCTTC
NA	TRBV11-3	TRBD2	TRBJ2-2	CASSSNLAGVSTGELFF	TGTGCCAGCAGCTCAAACCTAGCGGGGGTTTCCACCGGGGAGCTGTTTTTT
few	TRBV12-5	NA	TRBJ2-3	CASASRGADTQYF	TGTGCTAGTGCCTCCAGGGGAGCAGATACGCAGTATTTT
NA	TRBV7-9	NA	TRBJ2-2	CASSSHSGELFF	TGTGCCAGCAGCTCACATTCCGGGGAGCTGTTTTTT
NA	TRBV9	NA	TRBJ1-1	CASSPRTGRVIEAFF	TGTGCCAGCAGCCCCAGGACGGGGAGGGTCATTGAAGCTTTCTTT
NA	TRBV6-5	NA	TRBJ1-1	CASIEGVYTEAFF	TGTGCCAGCATAGAGGGGGTATATACTGAAGCTTTCTTT
NA	TRBV28	TRBD1	TRBJ1-5	CAGRDRGFTGNQPQHF	TGTGCCGGGCGGGACAGGGGATTCACTGGCAATCAGCCCCAGCATTTT
few	TRBV6-6	NA	TRBJ2-7	CASSYNQGTYEQYF	TGTGCCAGCAGTTACAATCAGGGCACCTACGAGCAGTACTTC
NA	TRBV5-1	NA	TRBJ1-1	CASSLWTENTEAFF	TGCGCCAGCAGCTTGTGGACAGAGAACACTGAAGCTTTCTTT
NA	TRBV14	NA	TRBJ2-6	CASSQAGSLRTYSGANVLTF	TGTGCCAGCAGCCAAGCGGGGTCTCTCCGGACCTACTCTGGGGCCAACGTCCTGACTTTC
NA	TRBV25-1	NA	TRBJ1-3	CASSEGANTIYF	TGTGCCAGCAGTGAAGGGGCTAACACCATATATTTT
NA	TRBV19	NA	TRBJ1-5	CASSMMDSTNQPQHF	TGTGCCAGTAGTATGATGGACAGTACCAATCAGCCCCAGCATTTT
once	TRBV7-9	TRBD1	TRBJ1-4	CASSRGQVLTNEKLFF	TGTGCCAGCAGCCGGGGACAGGTCTTGACTAATGAAAAACTGTTTTTT
NA	TRBV7-3	TRBD2	TRBJ2-5	CASSLTGQRGETQYF	TGTGCCAGCAGCTTAACTGGCCAGCGGGGGGAGACCCAGTACTTC
NA	TRBV27	TRBD1	TRBJ1-2	CASSFIQGALGDGYTF	TGTGCCAGCAGTTTCATACAGGGGGCCTTGGGTGATGGCTACACCTTC
NA	TRBV9	TRBD1	TRBJ1-3	CASSVRPDREGPGNTIYF	TGTGCCAGCAGCGTACGACCTGACAGGGAAGGACCTGGAAACACCATATATTTT
NA	TRBV5-1	NA	TRBJ1-6	CASSLDGSSNSPLHF	TGCGCCAGCAGCTTGGATGGGAGTTCTAATTCACCCCTCCACTTT
NA	TRBV30	TRBD1	TRBJ1-6	CAWSRDRWNSPLHF	TGTGCCTGGAGCCGGGACAGGTGGAATTCACCCCTCCACTTT
few	TRBV7-2	TRBD1	TRBJ1-6	CASNVPGQGVSPLHF	TGTGCCAGCAACGTACCGGGACAGGGTGTTTCACCCCTCCACTTT
NA	TRBV2	TRBD1	TRBJ1-5	CASSARGRNQPQHF	TGTGCCAGCAGTGCGAGGGGGCGCAATCAGCCCCAGCATTTT
NA	TRBV6-5	TRBD1	TRBJ1-2	CASSPQGAVGGYTF	TGTGCCAGCAGCCCACAGGGGGCAGTAGGGGGCTACACCTTC
NA	TRBV10-3	TRBD1	TRBJ1-3	CATSGTGASYSGNTIYF	TGTGCCACCTCCGGGACAGGGGCTTCATATTCTGGAAACACCATATATTTT